This passage covers 3 T cell receptor beta chains from one sample sequenced in a study of blood T cell repertoires in COVID-19. The assay was immunoSEQ multiplex PCR, and TCRdb's table has in-frame clones only and misses some. Among 250,000 to 350,000 clones listed, roughly 89% were seen once. The sample was PBMCs or T cells enriched from blood (not recorded which). All receptors derive from a woman aged 18-30 years who had recovered from COVID-19.

The genes are TRBV5-6 and TRBJ1-3; TRBD1 matches 7 bases. The V gene end was trimmed by 4 bases and the J gene end by 4 bases; junction bases not matched to a gene: 11. The germline gives CDR1 SGHDT, CDR2 YYEEEE. This CDR3 comprises 16 residues. In nucleotides, the CDR3 is TGTGCCAGCAGCACATACGACAGGGTGAGAGGAAACACCATATATTTT. Encoded protein: CASSTYDRVRGNTIYF. Complete variable domain (other parts from reference TRBV5-6 and TRBJ1-3): DAGVTQSPTHLIKTRGQQVTLRCSPKSGHDTVSWYQQALGQGPQFIFQYYEEEERQRGNFPDRFSGHQFPNYSSELNVNALLLGDSALYLCASSTYDRVRGNTIYFGEGSWLTVV.

Only one count was recorded for this clone. The chain carries TRBV14 and TRBJ2-2; perhaps TRBD1 as D (6 bases). V was shortened by 1 base and J by 0 bases, with 12 bases between the two germline ends. The CDR3 has 17 amino acids. Germline V CDR1 and CDR2: SGHDN, FVKESK. The CDR3 is CASSQVIRTANTGELFF. The CDR3 DNA is TGTGCCAGCAGCCAAGTAATTAGGACAGCGAACACCGGGGAGCTGTTTTTT.

The V gene is TRBV30, the J gene TRBJ1-6; D is unclear. The CDR3 has 14 residues. V was trimmed by 0 bases and J by 10 bases, leaving 13 bases between them. The V gene's germline CDR1 is GTSNPN and CDR2 SVGIG (reference sequence). The CDR3 is CAWSVLGEISPLHF. DNA for the CDR3: TGTGCCTGGAGTGTACTCGGGGAAATCTCACCCCTCCACTTT.